This T cell receptor beta chain was recorded in a study of T cells expressing NK-cell markers. About the study: HCMV serostatus: most of the eight sequenced donors positive, one negative.

CDR3 length: 15 residues. Germline V gene sequence: CDR1 SEHNR, CDR2 FQNEAQ (reference sequence). TCRdb re-called the 5' RACE reads and shows each CDR3 protein once, DNA omitted. The sample data list about 150,000 distinct CDR3 sequences. The TCR originated in a woman between 45 and 60 years old in good health. V usage is TRBV7-9 and J usage is TRBJ1-2; TCRdb returns TRBD1, unconfirmable since there is no DNA. Sequencing was done on a sample of blood T cells: a sorted CD56 or NKG2C T cell subset, CD4+ or CD8+ T cells, or bulk PBMC T cells (not recorded which). The CDR3 here is CASSPSSGVNYGYTF.